Reported below is one TCR beta chain. Its cognate antigen is unknown. This entry comes from a study of T-cell reconstitution after alpha-beta-depleted transplantation in children. Overall study findings and caveats: T-cell counts and diversity at one year following transplant were attributed mainly to newly produced T cells. Reportedly, roughly two months post-transplant, alpha-beta T cells arose from several hundred expanded graft clones. For some patients, TCRbeta diversity was high at day 60 because of recipient T cells and thymic progenitors that survived.

Trimming stripped 7 bases from V and 2 bases from J, with 11 bases between. The CDR3 spans 13 residues. Germline V gene lookup returns CDR1 SNHLY and CDR2 FYNNEI. Library preparation (for TCRbeta) was performed with unique molecular identifiers. Via MiXCR, TCRdb re-called the PCR reads, giving one row per CDR3 protein. This sample has about 300,000 distinct CDR3 sequences, with roughly 7.8% found just once. The source is a female patient aged 2 to 10 who had a stem cell transplant for Fanconi anemia, so the T cells may come from the graft donor. Sequences were derived from peripheral blood, sampled 360 days after TCRalphabeta/CD19-depleted stem cell transplant. This rearrangement joins TRBV2 to TRBJ2-5; D might be TRBD2 (6 bases). The CDR3 coding sequence is TGTGCCAGCACCCCCGCGGGGCAAGAGACCCAGTACTTC. Translation gives CASTPAGQETQYF.